The next 28 T cell receptor beta chains were all read from a single sample in a study of blood T cell repertoires in COVID-19. TCRdb keeps only in-frame clones here, not all; method: immunoSEQ multiplex PCR. The sample contains 350,000 or so clones, over 70% of which appear only once. The sequenced material came from peripheral blood. The receptors were gathered from a young man with active or convalescent COVID-19.

This clone was seen a single time. This rearrangement joins TRBV5-1 to TRBJ2-7, with a possible D match to TRBD2 (6 bases). CDR1 and CDR2 from the germline V gene are SGHRS and YFSETQ. The length of the CDR3 is 13 residues. The V and J ends lost 5 bases and 2 bases respectively, with 11 bases between them. The CDR3 region has the DNA TGCGCCAGCAGATCCGGGGGAGCCTACGAGCAGTACTTC. This codes for CASRSGGAYEQYF.

The gene calls are TRBV19 and TRBJ1-1; D is unresolved. CDR3 size: 14 residues. V lost 6 bases to trimming and J lost 4 bases, with 15 bases between them. CDR1 is LNHDA, CDR2 SQIVND, per germline (reference sequence). The CDR3 reads CASSPVRESTEAFF. Written as DNA, the CDR3 is TGTGCCAGTAGCCCCGTGAGGGAGAGCACTGAAGCTTTCTTT.

The genes are TRBV7-2 and TRBJ2-3, with 10 bases that match TRBD2. J lost 6 bases, V lost 5 bases, and 8 bases had no gene match. Germline values: CDR1 SGHTA, CDR2 FQGNSA. The CDR3 extends over 15 amino acids. The chain's CDR3 is CASSALAGEVDTQYF. In nucleotides, the CDR3 is TGTGCCAGCAGCGCCCTAGCGGGGGAAGTGGATACGCAGTATTTT.

The chain combines TRBV18 with TRBJ2-1, with 14 bases identical to TRBD2. This CDR3 contains 13 residues. Germline CDR1 and CDR2: KGHSH and LQKENI. V trimming: 7 bases; J trimming: 9 bases; junction bases outside the gene matches: 2. The CDR3 sequence: CASLGLAGGEQFF. CDR3 nucleotide sequence: TGTGCCAGCTTAGGACTAGCGGGAGGTGAGCAGTTCTTC. The whole variable domain, remainder taken from reference TRBV18 and TRBJ2-1, is NAGVMQNPRHLVRRRGQEARLRCSPMKGHSHVYWYRQLPEEGLKFMVYLQKENIIDESGMPKERFSAEFPKEGPSILRIQQVVRGDSAAYFCASLGLAGGEQFFGPGTRLTVL.

V is TRBV9 and J is TRBJ1-2, with TRBD1 as a possible D gene (6 bases). Germline CDR1 and CDR2: SGDLS and YYNGEE. This CDR3 has 14 amino acids. Trimming took off 4 bases at V and 4 bases at J, with 14 bases between the two ends. The chain's CDR3 is CASSLGGGSYGYTF. Here the CDR3 DNA reads TGTGCCAGCAGCCTGGGAGGGGGTAGCTATGGCTACACCTTC.

This clone appeared a single time. This sequence joins TRBV7-2 and TRBJ2-7; 7 bases align to TRBD2. This CDR3 region has 14 residues. Trimming at V came to 5 bases and at J to 5 bases, leaving 9 bases not matched to a gene. The germline V gene encodes CDR1 SGHTA and CDR2 FQGNSA. The CDR3 spells CASSPTSVGNEQYF. CDR3 DNA: TGTGCCAGCAGCCCTACTAGCGTTGGGAACGAGCAGTACTTC.

The rearrangement joins TRBV28 to TRBJ2-7; perhaps TRBD2 as D (5 bases). CDR3 length equals 14 residues. V was shortened by 8 bases and J by 2 bases, with 16 bases between the two germline ends. CDR1 MDHEN and CDR2 SYDVKM come from the germline V gene. CDR3 sequence (DNA): TGTGCCAGCTCCACCGGGCGGGCACCCTACGAGCAGTACTTC. The encoded protein is CASSTGRAPYEQYF.

This chain connects TRBV18 to TRBJ2-3, with D possibly TRBD2 on 5 matching bases. The CDR3 extends over 14 amino acids. Looked up from germline, CDR1 is KGHSH and CDR2 is LQKENI. The ends were cut back, 6 bases at V and 6 bases at J, with 16 bases in the middle. The DNA for the CDR3 is TGTGCCAGCTCGCAAGCGGCCGTAGGGGATACGCAGTATTTT. Protein sequence: CASSQAAVGDTQYF.

The rearrangement uses TRBV7-2 and TRBJ2-2; possibly TRBD1 for D (6 bases). Germline lookup yields CDR1 SGHTA and CDR2 FQGNSA. V lost 1 base and J 2 bases, leaving 11 bases between the germline ends. The CDR3 contains 16 residues. Written as DNA, the CDR3 is TGTGCCAGCAGCTTAGTAGGGACACCTAACACCGGGGAGCTGTTTTTT. Translating it yields CASSLVGTPNTGELFF.

This chain joins TRBV3-1 (or the pseudogene TRBV3-2) and TRBJ2-7, with 7 bases aligning to TRBD1. The CDR3 is made up of 15 amino acids. V trimming: 2 bases; J trimming: 2 bases; junction bases outside the gene matches: 6. Per germline, CDR1 LGHDT and CDR2 YNNKEL (reference sequence). CDR3 DNA sequence: TGTGCCAGCAGCCAATCCCCCGGGACAGCCTACGAGCAGTACTTC. Residues: CASSQSPGTAYEQYF.

The V gene is TRBV4-1, the J gene TRBJ1-1, with D unresolved. Per the germline V gene, CDR1 is MGHRA and CDR2 is YSYEKL. V was shortened by 0 bases and J by 1 base, with 15 bases between the two germline ends. This CDR3 region has 17 residues. The CDR3 nucleotides are TGCGCCAGCAGCCAAGATCGGGAGGCCAGTTCGAACACTGAAGCTTTCTTT. It is translated as CASSQDREASSNTEAFF.

The CDR3 loop reads CASGGAGVSYEQYF. The CDR3 DNA reads as TGTGCCAGCGGAGGAGCGGGGGTCTCCTACGAGCAGTACTTC. V gene TRBV6-5 combines with J gene TRBJ2-7, with TRBD2 matching 8 bases. The CDR3 length is 14 residues. Trimming at V came to 8 bases and at J to 0 bases, leaving 6 bases not matched to a gene. In germline, CDR1 is MNHEY, CDR2 SVGAGI.

The chain carries TRBV30 and TRBJ1-2, with D maybe TRBD1 (5 bases). Trimming took off 2 bases at V and 7 bases at J, with 29 bases between the two ends. CDR3 length equals 18 residues. Germline V lookup: CDR1 GTSNPN, CDR2 SVGIG (reference sequence). The CDR3 reads CAWSLTLGQGADNGGYTF. CDR3 in DNA: TGTGCCTGGAGTCTTACCCTTGGGCAGGGCGCAGATAACGGTGGCTACACCTTC. Supplemented by reference TRBV30 and TRBJ1-2, the full variable domain reads SQTIHQWPATLVQPVGSPLSLECTVEGTSNPNLYWYRQAAGRGLQLLFYSVGIGQISSEVPQNLSASRPQDRQFILSSKKLLLSDSGFYLCAWSLTLGQGADNGGYTFGSGTRLTVV.

The CDR3 DNA is TGTGCCTGGAGGGGGGCCAGGGGGACCCACGAGCAGTACTTC. Its translation: CAWRGARGTHEQYF. The chain recombines TRBV30 with TRBJ2-7; 7 bases agree with TRBD1. The CDR3 loop spans 14 amino acids. CDR1 GTSNPN and CDR2 SVGIG come from the germline V gene (reference sequence). V was clipped by 3 bases and J by 5 bases; unmatched bases: 10.

The gene calls are TRBV4-1 and TRBJ2-7; 11 positions match TRBD2. Germline CDR1 and CDR2: MGHRA and YSYEKL. The trim removed 3 bases at V and 3 bases at J, leaving 7 bases unmatched. This CDR3 contains 16 residues. CDR3 loop: CASSQVSGGAFYEQYF. The DNA of the CDR3 is TGCGCCAGCAGCCAGGTTAGCGGGGGGGCCTTCTACGAGCAGTACTTC.

J is TRBJ2-7 and V is TRBV2, with TRBD1 matching 10 bases. V shed 10 bases and J 4 bases; nucleotides not matched to a gene: 10. Germline V lookup: CDR1 SNHLY, CDR2 FYNNEI. The CDR3 extends over 14 amino acids. Written as DNA, the CDR3 is TGTGCCATTAACCGGGACAGGGGTGGATACGAGCAGTACTTC. Residues: CAINRDRGGYEQYF.

This chain connects TRBV7-9 to TRBJ2-5; 8 positions match TRBD1. This CDR3 spans 15 amino acids. Losses at the gene ends were 5 bases for V and 2 bases for J; bases not matched to a gene: 7. Germline CDR1 reads SEHNR; CDR2 reads FQNEAQ (reference sequence). This CDR3 reads CASSRTGRQQETQYF. CDR3 bases: TGTGCCAGCAGCCGGACAGGGAGACAGCAAGAGACCCAGTACTTC.

This chain uses TRBV2 with TRBJ2-5, with D tentatively TRBD1 (6 bases). Germline V gives CDR1 SNHLY, CDR2 FYNNEI. V was pared by 3 bases and J by 3 bases, with 17 bases between. The CDR3 has 16 residues. The CDR3 coding sequence is TGTGCCAGCAGTGACCCGGACAGAAAGGTCGAAGAGACCCAGTACTTC. It codes for CASSDPDRKVEETQYF.

V is TRBV5-1 and J is TRBJ1-1, with TRBD1 matching over 7 bases. Germline CDR1 SGHRS, CDR2 YFSETQ. V dropped 4 bases and J dropped 3; count of bases not matched to a gene: 6. The CDR3 runs 14 residues. The chain's CDR3 is CASSPTGRDTEAFF. The CDR3, as DNA: TGCGCCAGCAGCCCGACAGGGAGAGACACTGAAGCTTTCTTT.

V usage is TRBV6-1 and J usage is TRBJ2-1; the D gene is possibly TRBD2 (5 bases). Germline V gene data show CDR1 as MNHNS and CDR2 as SASEGT. Trimming left V 2 bases short and J 7 bases short, with 15 bases between. The CDR3 is 15 amino acids. The CDR3 region has the DNA TGTGCCAGCAGTGAACCCCTTCCCTCGGGGAATGAGCAGTTCTTC. Amino acid sequence: CASSEPLPSGNEQFF.

This clone was recorded once. Additional DNA sequences in this sample encode the identical CDR3. V usage is TRBV9 and J usage is TRBJ1-1; TRBD1 agrees at 8 bases. CDR1 and CDR2 from the germline V gene are SGDLS and YYNGEE. J lost 4 bases, V lost 2 bases, and 4 bases had no gene match. CDR3 length equals 14 residues. CDR3 sequence reads: CASSVAGGSTEAFF. The CDR3 DNA reads as TGTGCCAGCAGCGTTGCAGGGGGCTCCACTGAAGCTTTCTTT.

The CDR3, as DNA: TGCGCCAGCTCAAGGGACAGGGCCCAAGAGACCCAGTACTTC. Amino acids: CASSRDRAQETQYF. This chain links TRBV5-1 with TRBJ2-5; 9 nucleotides align to TRBD1. The J segment lost 1 base and the V segment lost 7 bases, leaving 5 bases of the junction unmatched. CDR3 length equals 14 residues. Looked up from germline, CDR1 is SGHRS and CDR2 is YFSETQ.

The chain joins TRBV7-9 to TRBJ2-1, with a tentative D call TRBD2 (5 bases). In germline, CDR1 is SEHNR, CDR2 FQNEAQ (reference sequence). There are 12 residues in the CDR3. V was cut by 1 base and J by 10 bases, with 8 bases left in between. The CDR3: CASSLGVAEQFF. CDR3 nucleotide sequence: TGTGCCAGCAGCTTAGGCGTAGCGGAGCAGTTCTTC. The full variable domain, its missing parts supplied by reference TRBV7-9 and TRBJ2-1, is DTGVSQNPRHKITKRGQNVTFRCDPISEHNRLYWYRQTLGQGPEFLTYFQNEAQLEKSRLLSDRFSAERPKGSFSTLEIQRTEQGDSAMYLCASSLGVAEQFFGPGTRLTVL.

Only one count was recorded for this clone. The CDR3 spells CASSQDRGRGPTYEQYF. CDR3 nucleotide sequence: TGCGCCAGCAGCCAAGATCGTGGCAGGGGCCCCACCTACGAGCAGTACTTC. This chain joins TRBV4-3 and TRBJ2-7; possible D gene TRBD1, 6 bases. The V and J ends lost 0 bases and 2 bases respectively, with 17 bases between them. This CDR3 has 17 residues. CDR1 and CDR2 from the germline V gene are LGHNA and YSLEER.

This chain connects TRBV7-2 to TRBJ1-1; 7 nucleotides match TRBD1. There are 13 residues in the CDR3. The junction had 8 bases not matched to a gene; V was cut back by 6 bases and J by 7 bases. Germline CDR1 and CDR2: SGHTA and FQGNSA. CDR3 loop: CASRPDRVGEAFF. The CDR3 DNA follows: TGTGCCAGCAGACCTGACAGGGTAGGTGAAGCTTTCTTT. Looking up the rest from reference TRBV7-2 and TRBJ1-1 gives the full variable domain: GAGVSQSPSNKVTEKGKDVELRCDPISGHTALYWYRQSLGQGLEFLIYFQGNSAPDKSGLPSDRFSAERTGGSVSTLTIQRTQQEDSAVYLCASRPDRVGEAFFGQGTRLTVV.

This chain connects TRBV6-2 or TRBV6-3 to TRBJ2-7, with TRBD1 matching 7 bases. The CDR3 totals 13 residues. V was clipped by 2 bases and J by 2 bases; unmatched bases: 0. CDR1 and CDR2 (germline): MNHEY, SVGEGT. The CDR3 sequence is CASSYTGAYEQYF. DNA of the CDR3: TGTGCCAGCAGTTACACAGGGGCCTACGAGCAGTACTTC.

V is TRBV6-5 and J is TRBJ2-7, with a possible D match to TRBD1 (5 bases). Germline CDR1 is MNHEY and CDR2 is SVGAGI. Deletions cut 2 bases from V and 0 bases from J, with 11 bases between. There are 15 residues in the CDR3. CDR3 sequence (DNA): TGTGCCAGCAGTTACGGGCCCAGGGACTCCTACGAGCAGTACTTC. This encodes CASSYGPRDSYEQYF.

The chain joins TRBV6-2 or TRBV6-3 to TRBJ1-2; D perhaps matches TRBD1 (6 bases). The CDR3 contains 17 residues. Germline-derived CDR1 and CDR2 are MNHEY and SVGEGT. The ends were cut back, 5 bases at V and 4 bases at J, with 23 bases in the middle. The CDR3 spells CASSQPGHPDNSYGYTF. The CDR3, as DNA: TGTGCCAGCAGTCAACCGGGACATCCAGATAACTCCTATGGCTACACCTTC.